The text below deals with one T cell receptor (beta chain). Its cognate antigen is unknown. This sample is drawn from a study of OX40 agonist ivuxolimab in advanced cancers. Regarding the study as a whole: On average, a greater number of expanded clones characterised CD8+ T cells relative to CD4+.

Germline lookup yields CDR1 SGHVS and CDR2 FQNEAQ. V lost 1 base and J lost 6, with 16 bases in between. This CDR3 is built from 15 residues. Data came from immunoSEQ multiplex PCR; TCRdb stores just in-frame clones and leaves some out. The sample shows about 63,000 clones, roughly 87% of them seen only once. This clonotype was sampled from an adult with an advanced solid tumor such as melanoma, head and neck, liver or kidney cancer. The V call is TRBV7-8, the J call TRBJ2-7; unclear D gene. The material was CD4+ or CD8+ T cells sorted from blood, obtained in a trial of the OX40 agonist ivuxolimab. The CDR3 protein is CASSLGAGPLTEQYF. Written as DNA, the CDR3 is TGTGCCAGCAGCTTAGGGGCAGGTCCGCTGACCGAGCAGTACTTC.